This is a list of T cell receptor beta chains from one sample in a study of CD8 T cells in Susac syndrome. In TCRdb, the immunoSEQ multiplex PCR reads were re-called with MiXCR into one record per CDR3 protein. Counted here are about 300,000 distinct CDR3 sequences, 75% to 85% occurring once; the ten biggest clones make up around 0.2%. The sequenced material came from CD8+ T cells from PBMCs. The source is a human donor with multiple sclerosis. Each CDR3 is given with its conserved first and last residue. D genes are given only for firm matches. Where a row states a size, it is once, few, many or the class of an expanded clone; other rows omit it.

j_call v_call d_call clone_size cdr3_length cdr3_aa cdr3_nt
TRBJ1-2 TRBV27 TRBD1 . 14 CASSLSGTGFGYTF TGTGCCAGCAGTTTATCCGGGACAGGGTTTGGCTACACCTTC
TRBJ2-7 TRBV7-2 . . 14 CASSFGVMGYEQYF TGTGCCAGCAGCTTCGGCGTGATGGGCTACGAGCAGTACTTC
TRBJ2-1 TRBV19 . . 14 CASSIQVSYNEQFF TGTGCCAGTAGTATCCAGGTGTCCTACAATGAGCAGTTCTTC
TRBJ2-5 TRBV24-1 . . 15 CATSDFGPEQETQYF TGTGCCACCAGTGATTTTGGGCCGGAACAAGAGACCCAGTACTTC
TRBJ2-7 TRBV27 . . 15 CASSLRRGYSYEQYF TGTGCCAGCAGTTTACGCAGGGGCTACTCCTACGAGCAGTACTTC
TRBJ2-5 TRBV25-1 . few 10 CASRGETQYF TGTGCCAGCAGGGGGGAGACCCAGTACTTC
TRBJ1-2 TRBV28 . . 15 CASSPGVFVGDGYTF TGTGCCAGCAGTCCCGGGGTCTTTGTGGGCGATGGCTACACCTTC
TRBJ1-4 TRBV7-9 . . 14 CASSLISRNEKLFF TGTGCCAGCAGCCTCATATCTCGGAATGAAAAACTGTTTTTT
TRBJ2-3 TRBV5-4 . . 15 CASSFEDPSTDTQYF TGTGCCAGCAGCTTCGAGGATCCTAGCACAGATACGCAGTATTTT
TRBJ2-7 TRBV15 . . 16 CATSRDSGRGGNEQYF TGTGCCACCAGCAGAGATAGTGGCAGGGGAGGAAACGAGCAGTACTTC
TRBJ2-7 TRBV2 TRBD1 . 15 CASRYPGQSFYEQYF TGTGCCAGCAGGTATCCGGGACAGTCCTTCTACGAGCAGTACTTC
TRBJ2-1 TRBV20-1 TRBD2 . 16 CSARELAGSLVDEQFF TGCAGTGCTAGAGAACTAGCGGGGTCCCTTGTCGATGAGCAGTTCTTC
TRBJ2-1 TRBV7-9 TRBD2 . 15 CASSLGTSEHNEQFF TGTGCCAGCAGCTTGGGTACTAGCGAACACAATGAGCAGTTCTTC
TRBJ2-5 TRBV28 . . 15 CASSFLGGGRETQYF TGTGCCAGCAGTTTCCTTGGAGGAGGGAGGGAGACCCAGTACTTC
TRBJ1-4 TRBV20-1 . . 10 CSAAYSELFF TGCAGTGCCGCCTACTCTGAACTGTTTTTT
TRBJ2-1 TRBV23-1 . . 16 CASSQGHLGSYNEQFF TGCGCCAGCAGTCAAGGGCATTTGGGGTCCTACAATGAGCAGTTCTTC
TRBJ1-1 TRBV29-1 . . 12 CSGDRDSTEAFF TGCAGCGGCGACCGGGACTCCACTGAAGCTTTCTTT
TRBJ2-7 TRBV7-2 TRBD2 . 15 CASSLRLAERHEQYF TGTGCCAGCAGCCTGAGACTAGCGGAACGGCACGAGCAGTACTTC
TRBJ2-1 TRBV7-3 TRBD1 once 15 CASSLGQGGGNEQFF TGTGCCAGCAGCCTCGGACAGGGAGGAGGGAATGAGCAGTTCTTC
TRBJ1-5 TRBV7-2 . once 15 CASSFDSYRGQPQHF TGTGCCAGCAGCTTTGACAGCTATAGGGGTCAGCCCCAGCATTTT
TRBJ2-7 TRBV28 TRBD2 . 16 CASSPALLAGLYEQYF TGTGCCAGCAGCCCAGCGCTACTAGCGGGACTTTACGAGCAGTACTTC
TRBJ2-1 TRBV6-2/TRBV6-3 . . 14 CASSYHGQRTEQFF TGTGCCAGCAGTTACCACGGCCAGCGCACTGAGCAGTTCTTC
TRBJ2-6 TRBV6-1 . few 14 CASSPSSGANVLTF TGTGCCAGCAGTCCCAGCTCTGGGGCCAACGTCCTGACTTTC
TRBJ2-1 TRBV27 . few 16 CASSPISPGVGNEQFF TGTGCCAGCAGTCCGATTTCTCCGGGAGTGGGAAATGAGCAGTTCTTC
TRBJ1-5 TRBV10-2 . . 13 CASSGYQVQPQHF TGCGCCAGCAGTGGCTACCAGGTCCAGCCCCAGCATTTT
TRBJ1-2 TRBV7-9 . few 13 CASSLAGHYGYTF TGTGCCAGCAGCTTAGCTGGTCACTATGGCTACACCTTC
TRBJ2-7 TRBV6-5 . . 14 CASRPGHGTYEQYF TGTGCCAGCAGACCGGGACACGGTACCTACGAGCAGTACTTC
TRBJ2-3 TRBV30 . . 13 CAWSGFSGDTQYF TGTGCCTGGAGTGGGTTCAGCGGAGATACGCAGTATTTT
TRBJ2-2 TRBV7-9 TRBD2 . 17 CASSKGLAGRPSGELFF TGTGCCAGCAGCAAGGGACTAGCGGGAAGGCCCTCCGGGGAGCTGTTTTTT
TRBJ1-2 TRBV20-1 TRBD1 . 15 CSALDRGILDYGYTF TGCAGCGCTCTGGACAGGGGGATATTGGATTATGGCTACACCTTC
TRBJ1-1 TRBV19 . . 14 CASTSLEEYTEAFF TGTGCCAGTACCTCGCTGGAGGAGTACACTGAAGCTTTCTTT
TRBJ2-6 TRBV27 TRBD1 . 16 CASSFTGGTGANVLTF TGTGCCAGCAGTTTTACAGGGGGCACTGGGGCCAACGTCCTGACTTTC
TRBJ2-1 TRBV13 . . 16 CASSSQQGFSYNEQFF TGTGCCAGCAGCTCCCAGCAGGGGTTCTCCTACAATGAGCAGTTCTTC
TRBJ1-4 TRBV20-1 . . 15 CSARNRDATNEKLFF TGCAGTGCTAGGAACAGAGACGCAACTAATGAAAAACTGTTTTTT
TRBJ2-7 TRBV30 TRBD1 . 14 CAWTAGTGAYEQYF TGTGCCTGGACTGCCGGGACAGGGGCCTACGAGCAGTACTTC